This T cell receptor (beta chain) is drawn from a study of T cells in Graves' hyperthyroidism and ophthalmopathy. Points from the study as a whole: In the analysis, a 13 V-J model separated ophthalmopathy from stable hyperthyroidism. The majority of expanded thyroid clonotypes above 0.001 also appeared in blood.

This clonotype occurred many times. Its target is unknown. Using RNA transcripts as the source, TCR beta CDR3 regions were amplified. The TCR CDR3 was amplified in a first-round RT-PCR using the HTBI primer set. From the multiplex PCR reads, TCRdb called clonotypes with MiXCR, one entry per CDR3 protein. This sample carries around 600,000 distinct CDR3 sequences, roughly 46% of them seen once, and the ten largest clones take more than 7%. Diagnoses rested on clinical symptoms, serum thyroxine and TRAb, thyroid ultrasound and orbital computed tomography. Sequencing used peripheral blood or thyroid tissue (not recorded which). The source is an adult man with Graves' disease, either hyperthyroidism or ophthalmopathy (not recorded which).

CDR3 nucleotide sequence: TGTGCCAGCAGTGCCACTCACAGGGAGTTCTCTGGAAACACCATATATTTT. It is translated as CASSATHREFSGNTIYF. The gene calls are TRBV2 and TRBJ1-3; D may be TRBD1 (6 bases). CDR3 length equals 17 residues. Germline lookup yields CDR1 SNHLY and CDR2 FYNNEI. Trimming took off 4 bases at V and 0 bases at J, with 16 bases between the two ends.